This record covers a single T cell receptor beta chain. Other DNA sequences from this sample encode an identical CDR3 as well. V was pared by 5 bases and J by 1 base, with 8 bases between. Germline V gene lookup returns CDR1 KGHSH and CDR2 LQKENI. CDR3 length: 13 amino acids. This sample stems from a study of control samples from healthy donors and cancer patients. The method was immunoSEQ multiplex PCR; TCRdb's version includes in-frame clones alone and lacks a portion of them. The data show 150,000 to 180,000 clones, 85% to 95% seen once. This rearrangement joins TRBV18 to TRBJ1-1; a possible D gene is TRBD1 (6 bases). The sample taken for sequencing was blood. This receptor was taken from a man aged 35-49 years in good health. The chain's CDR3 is CASSEGQNTEAFF. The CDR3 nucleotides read TGTGCCAGCTCAGAGGGACAGAACACTGAAGCTTTCTTT.